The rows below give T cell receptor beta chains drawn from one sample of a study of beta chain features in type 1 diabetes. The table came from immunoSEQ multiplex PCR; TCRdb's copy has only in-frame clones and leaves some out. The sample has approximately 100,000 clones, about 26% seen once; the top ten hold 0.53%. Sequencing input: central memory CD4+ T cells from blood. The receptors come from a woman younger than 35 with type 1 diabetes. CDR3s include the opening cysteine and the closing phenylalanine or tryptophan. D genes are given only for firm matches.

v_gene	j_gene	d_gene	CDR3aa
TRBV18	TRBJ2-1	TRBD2	CASSPFSGSSYNEQFF
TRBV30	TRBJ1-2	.	CAWSPDNYGYTF
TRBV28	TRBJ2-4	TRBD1	CASRGTGWNIQYF
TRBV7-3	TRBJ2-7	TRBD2	CASSSLGLAGSEQYF
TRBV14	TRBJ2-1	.	CASSQDSGSLEQFF
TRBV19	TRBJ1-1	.	CASSPQGYTEAFF
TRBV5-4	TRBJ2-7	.	CASSPDREGEQYF
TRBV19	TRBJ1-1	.	CASRDKSEAFF
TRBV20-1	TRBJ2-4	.	CSARGQDIQYF
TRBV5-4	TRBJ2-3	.	CASRTGLITDTQYF
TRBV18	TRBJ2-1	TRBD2	CASSRNTLAGDRGEQFF
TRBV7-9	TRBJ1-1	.	CASSFESGTEAFF
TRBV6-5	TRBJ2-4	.	CASSYARRGGNIQYF
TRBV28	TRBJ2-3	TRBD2	CATIAGGTDTQYF
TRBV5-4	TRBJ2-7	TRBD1	CASSLAGTAYYEQYF
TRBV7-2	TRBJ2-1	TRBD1	CASSPWTGGSSYNEQFF